These 3 T cell receptor beta chains came from one sample sequenced in a study of low-dose radiotherapy and immunotherapy resistance in tumors. Time point in this sample: after trial treatment. Treatment meaning: LDRT plus nivolumab, ipilimumab, low-dose cyclophosphamide and aspirin (RACIN trial). Priming of first-strand cDNA relied on TRAV- and TRBV-specific primers (covering alpha and beta chains). The TCRs were subjected to amplification over around 19 PCR cycles employing a constant-region primer in conjunction with a V-primer adapter. TCRdb re-called the reads with MiXCR, one entry per CDR3 protein. In the table there are around 100,000 distinct CDR3 sequences, more than 20% of which are singletons. The sample consisted of PBMCs, taken after low-dose radiotherapy plus immunotherapy. The receptors stem from a male donor with prostate cancer.

This clonotype was counted ten times or more. This chain uses TRBV5-1 with TRBJ2-3; 9 nucleotides agree with TRBD2. The CDR3 sequence is 17 residues long. Germline CDR1 and CDR2: SGHRS and YFSETQ. Losses at the gene ends were 2 bases for V and 5 bases for J; bases not matched to a gene: 12. CDR3 bases: TGCGCCAGCAGCTTTTCCGCCGGTAGCGGGGGAGGAGATACGCAGTATTTT. Residues: CASSFSAGSGGGDTQYF.

This sequence joins TRBV7-9 and TRBJ2-7; 8 bases agree with TRBD1. Trimming removed 2 bases from V and 5 bases from J; junction bases left unmatched: 11. The germline gives CDR1 SEHNR, CDR2 FQNEAQ (reference sequence). CDR3 length: 16 residues. The CDR3 sequence is CASSLSASGQGHEQYF. The CDR3 nucleotides read TGTGCCAGCAGCTTATCCGCCTCCGGACAGGGCCACGAGCAGTACTTC.

A word on this clonotype: This likely traces to a read error, being one base from a far larger clone. The V and J genes are TRBV6-8 and TRBJ2-3; 8 bases align to TRBD2. CDR1 and CDR2 (germline): MNHGY, SAAAGT. The CDR3 runs to 16 residues. This chain's CDR3 is CAGSNPRGAPTDTQYF. Here the CDR3 DNA reads TGTGCCGGCAGTAACCCGCGGGGGGCCCCCACAGATACGCAGTATTTT.